The rows below give T cell receptor beta chains drawn from one sample of a study of blood T cell repertoires in COVID-19. Generated by immunoSEQ multiplex PCR, the TCRdb table keeps only in-frame clones and is missing some. The table shows about 150,000 clones, with roughly 88% occurring only once. Material: peripheral blood. All receptors derive from a woman aged 50 to 60 in a cohort sampled during active or convalescent COVID-19. Each CDR3 is given with its conserved first and last residue. A D gene is named only where the DNA matches it firmly. Clone size is shown for a subset of rows, as once, few, many or a class of expanded clone.

size	D	V	J	CDR3	DNA
.	.	TRBV4-2	TRBJ2-7	CASSLRLGDYEQYF	TGTGCCAGCAGCTTGCGACTAGGGGACTACGAGCAGTACTTC
.	TRBD1	TRBV6-5	TRBJ1-1	CASSYSRQGSHTEAFF	TGTGCCAGCAGTTACTCGCGACAGGGGTCCCACACTGAAGCTTTCTTT
.	TRBD1	TRBV9	TRBJ2-7	CASSVGPGTGGYEQYF	TGTGCCAGCAGCGTAGGCCCCGGGACAGGGGGATACGAGCAGTACTTC
few	.	TRBV9	TRBJ1-1	CASSALWGPNTEAFF	TGTGCCAGCAGCGCCCTTTGGGGCCCAAACACTGAAGCTTTCTTT
once	.	TRBV7-9	TRBJ2-5	CASSPLGERETQYF	TGTGCCAGCAGCCCCCTCGGGGAGCGGGAGACCCAGTACTTC
.	.	TRBV21-1	TRBJ1-1	CASSKRSRYTEAFF	TGTGCCAGCAGCAAACGGTCTCGGTACACTGAAGCTTTCTTT
.	TRBD1	TRBV7-3	TRBJ2-5	CASSRDRGSETQYF	TGTGCCAGCAGCCGGGACAGGGGCTCGGAGACCCAGTACTTC
.	TRBD1	TRBV4-3	TRBJ1-4	CASSQGQGGEKLFF	TGCGCCAGCAGCCAAGGACAGGGTGGTGAAAAACTGTTTTTT
.	TRBD1	TRBV5-1	TRBJ2-5	CASSLTIPGQGPVTQYF	TGCGCCAGCAGCTTGACGATACCGGGACAGGGGCCCGTGACCCAGTACTTC
.	.	TRBV12-3/TRBV12-4	TRBJ1-5	CASRQLVNQPQHF	TGTGCCAGTAGACAGTTAGTCAATCAGCCCCAGCATTTT
once	TRBD2	TRBV5-5	TRBJ2-5	CASRLLAGETQYF	TGTGCCAGCCGCTTACTAGCGGGGGAGACCCAGTACTTC
.	.	TRBV18	TRBJ1-4	CASSHQGGTNEKLFF	TGTGCCAGCTCGCATCAGGGAGGGACTAATGAAAAACTGTTTTTT
.	.	TRBV6-4	TRBJ2-2	CASSPDGGSTGELFF	TGTGCCAGCAGCCCCGACGGGGGAAGCACCGGGGAGCTGTTTTTT
.	.	TRBV5-6	TRBJ1-1	CASSLAGVTEAFF	TGTGCCAGCAGCTTGGCAGGGGTCACTGAAGCTTTCTTT